This entry is about one T cell receptor beta chain. Its target is not known. In germline, CDR1 is MNHEY, CDR2 SMNVEV (reference sequence). The CDR3 is 14 residues long. With 5 bases clipped from V and 2 bases from J, the junction kept 2 bases outside the gene matches. Before sequencing took place, the ViraFEST assay used viral peptide pools to expand antigen-specific CD4+ T cells. Subsequent to a culture period of under 11 days, CD4+ T cells were isolated. According to the study, vaccine recipients showed no prior SARS-CoV-2 infection and negative nucleocapsid antibodies. Fresh IL-2-containing medium replaced half the medium on days 3 and 7. This record belongs to a study of vaccination effects on CD4 cells after COVID-19. Clones were read by immunoSEQ multiplex PCR, and TCRdb kept only the in-frame ones, dropping some. The data hold about 27,000 clones, with 65% to 75% observed a single time. General study results and limits: Clones induced by infection and by vaccine showed marked clonal contraction late after vaccination.

The sample was CD4+ T cells from PBMCs cultured with SARS-CoV-2 spike peptides, taken before COVID-19 vaccination. The sequence came from a human donor who received a COVID-19 vaccine. This chain joins TRBV27 and TRBJ2-7, with 11 nucleotides matching TRBD2. The CDR3 protein is CASSLAGGPYEQYF. The DNA of the CDR3 is TGTGCCAGCAGTCTAGCGGGGGGCCCCTACGAGCAGTACTTC.